This T cell receptor beta chain is drawn from a study of blood T cell repertoires in COVID-19. V was trimmed by 8 bases and J by 5 bases, leaving 15 bases between them. The CDR3 covers 13 residues. The data were produced by immunoSEQ multiplex PCR, yet TCRdb's version contains in-frame clones alone and is incomplete. This table has more than 150,000 clones, more than 70% appearing once. This chain links TRBV12-3 or TRBV12-4 with TRBJ1-1, with D possibly matching TRBD1 (5 bases). The sample comprised peripheral blood. The receptor was derived from a man aged 50 to 60 with active or convalescent COVID-19. The CDR3 loop reads CASSKRPGTEAFF. The CDR3 nucleotides are TGTGCCAGCTCCAAACGTCCAGGGACTGAAGCTTTCTTT.